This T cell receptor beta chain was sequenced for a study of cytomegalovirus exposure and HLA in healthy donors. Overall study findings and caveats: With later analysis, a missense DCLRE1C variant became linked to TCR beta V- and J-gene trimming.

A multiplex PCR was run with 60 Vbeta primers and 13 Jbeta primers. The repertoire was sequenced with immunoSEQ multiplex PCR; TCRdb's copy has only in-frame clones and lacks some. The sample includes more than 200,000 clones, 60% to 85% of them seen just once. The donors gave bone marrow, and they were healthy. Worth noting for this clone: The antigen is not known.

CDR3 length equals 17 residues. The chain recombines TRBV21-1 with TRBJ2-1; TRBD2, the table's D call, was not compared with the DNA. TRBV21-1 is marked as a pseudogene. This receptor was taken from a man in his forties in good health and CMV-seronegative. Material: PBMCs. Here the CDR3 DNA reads TGTGCCAGCGGGCGGACCGGGACTAGCGACTCCTACAATGAGCAGTTCTTC. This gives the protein CASGRTGTSDSYNEQFF.